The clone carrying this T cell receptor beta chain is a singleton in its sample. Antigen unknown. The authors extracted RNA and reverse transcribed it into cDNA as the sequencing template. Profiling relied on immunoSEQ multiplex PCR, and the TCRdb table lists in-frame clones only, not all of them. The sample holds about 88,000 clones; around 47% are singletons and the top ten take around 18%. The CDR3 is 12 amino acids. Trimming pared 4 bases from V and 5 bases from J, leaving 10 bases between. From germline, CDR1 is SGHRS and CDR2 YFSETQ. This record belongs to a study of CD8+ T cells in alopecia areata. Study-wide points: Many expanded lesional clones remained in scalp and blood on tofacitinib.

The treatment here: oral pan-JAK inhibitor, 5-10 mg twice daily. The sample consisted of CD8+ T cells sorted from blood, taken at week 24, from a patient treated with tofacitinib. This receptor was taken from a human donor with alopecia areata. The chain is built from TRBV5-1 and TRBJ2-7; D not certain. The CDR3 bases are TGCGCCAGCAGCCCCCTCACTCACGAGCAGTACTTC. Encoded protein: CASSPLTHEQYF.